This T cell receptor beta chain was recorded in a study of early T cells in non-severe SARS-CoV-2 infection. Each single cDNA molecule received a unique molecular identifier. One entry per CDR3 protein results from TCRdb running MiXCR on the 5' RACE reads. The top ten hold less than 3% of the sample, which has 30,000 to 35,000 distinct CDR3 sequences, 6.6% seen once. This clonotype was observed many times. The CDR3 runs to 14 residues. V gave up 7 bases and J gave up 1 base, with 16 bases separating them. Germline CDR1 and CDR2: SQVTM and ANQGSEA. The receptor was isolated from an adult who was a healthcare worker with PCR-confirmed SARS-CoV-2 infection or an uninfected control (not recorded which). The sample was whole blood. V gene TRBV29-1 combines with J gene TRBJ1-1, with D possibly being TRBD1 (6 bases). This CDR3 reads CSAGDPGQNTEAFF. In DNA, the CDR3 is TGCAGCGCTGGAGATCCGGGACAGAACACTGAAGCTTTCTTT.